The 11 T cell receptor beta chains reported below all come from one sample, sequenced in a study of vaccination effects on CD4 cells after COVID-19. Profiled with immunoSEQ multiplex PCR; TCRdb holds only in-frame clones, not every one. Of about 45,000 clones in the sample, about 70% are singletons; the top ten hold roughly 8.8%. CD4+ T cell isolation took place after approximately 11 days of culture. These receptors have no identified antigens. Sequencing used CD4+ T cells from PBMCs cultured without peptide, obtained before COVID-19 vaccination. Every receptor here comes from a human donor who had a prior SARS-CoV-2 infection.

The rearrangement links TRBV6-2 or TRBV6-3 to TRBJ2-2, with TRBD2 identical over 10 bases. V shed 6 bases and J 0 bases; nucleotides not matched to a gene: 7. This CDR3 contains 17 residues. Germline V lookup: CDR1 MNHEY, CDR2 SVGEGT. Here the CDR3 reads CASSHRLAGSNTGELFF. In nucleotides, the CDR3 is TGTGCCAGCAGCCACAGACTAGCGGGTTCGAACACCGGGGAGCTGTTTTTT.

By sample fraction, this clone is medium-sized. This sequence joins TRBV27 and TRBJ1-1; possible D gene TRBD1, 6 bases. The CDR3 sequence is 13 residues long. Deletions cut 5 bases from V and 4 bases from J, with 11 bases between. From germline, CDR1 is MNHEY and CDR2 SMNVEV (reference sequence). The CDR3 sequence: CASSQQGRTEAFF. CDR3 in DNA: TGTGCCAGCAGTCAACAGGGCCGCACTGAAGCTTTCTTT.

This clone turned up a few times. The chain uses TRBV5-4 and TRBJ1-2, with a possible D match to TRBD1 (5 bases). The CDR3 is made up of 15 amino acids. The ends were cut back, 4 bases at V and 1 base at J, with 14 bases in the middle. Germline loops: CDR1 SGHNT, CDR2 YYREEE (reference sequence). In DNA form, the CDR3 reads TGTGCCAGCAGCAGAGACAGACCTATTAACTATGGCTACACCTTC. Protein sequence: CASSRDRPINYGYTF.

The genes are TRBV5-6 and TRBJ2-3, with a weak D call TRBD1 (6 bases). The ends were cut back, 4 bases at V and 4 bases at J, with 13 bases in the middle. The CDR3 sequence is 14 residues long. Germline V gene sequence: CDR1 SGHDT, CDR2 YYEEEE. CDR3 amino acids: CASSAYRVADTQYF. The CDR3 nucleotides are TGTGCCAGCAGCGCATACAGGGTTGCAGATACGCAGTATTTT.

The chain has TRBV10-3 and TRBJ2-5; 10 bases are a match to TRBD2. J lost 0 bases, V lost 0 bases, and 4 bases had no gene match. CDR3 length equals 17 residues. CDR1 is ENHRY and CDR2 is SYGVKD in the germline V gene. The CDR3 is CAISESETSGYQETQYF. CDR3 sequence (DNA): TGTGCCATCAGTGAGTCCGAGACTAGCGGGTACCAAGAGACCCAGTACTTC.

This clone showed up just a few times. J is TRBJ2-7 and V is TRBV2, with 7 bases identical to TRBD1. Trimming removed 6 bases from V and 3 bases from J; junction bases left unmatched: 2. Germline lookup yields CDR1 SNHLY and CDR2 FYNNEI. This CDR3 contains 12 residues. CDR3 nucleotides: TGTGCCAGCAGAGGGGACAGCTACGAGCAGTACTTC. This encodes CASRGDSYEQYF.

The V and J genes are TRBV5-1 and TRBJ2-6; D not certain. Trimming left V 0 bases short and J 0 bases short, with 4 bases between. CDR1 is SGHRS and CDR2 is YFSETQ in the germline V gene. The CDR3 consists of 15 residues. This CDR3 reads CASSLDGSGANVLTF. CDR3 sequence (DNA): TGCGCCAGCAGCTTGGATGGCTCTGGGGCCAACGTCCTGACTTTC.

The chain has TRBV7-2 and TRBJ2-2, with TRBD1 matching 10 bases. The trim removed 5 bases at V and 2 bases at J, leaving 5 bases unmatched. The CDR3 covers 16 residues. Germline V gene lookup returns CDR1 SGHTA and CDR2 FQGNSA. The CDR3 reads CASSPGTGANTGELFF. The CDR3 DNA sequence: TGTGCCAGCAGCCCGGGGACAGGGGCTAACACCGGGGAGCTGTTTTTT.

J is TRBJ1-3 and V is TRBV4-2; perhaps TRBD1 as D (6 bases). There are 14 residues in the CDR3. V lost 3 bases to trimming and J lost 8 bases, with 14 bases between them. Germline V lookup: CDR1 LGHNA, CDR2 YNFKEQ. CDR3 coding DNA: TGTGCCAGCAGCCACACAGAGGGGGGGGACACCATATATTTT. The encoded protein is CASSHTEGGDTIYF.

The chain is built from TRBV3-1 (or the pseudogene TRBV3-2) and TRBJ1-3, with D perhaps matching TRBD1 (5 bases). Trimming removed 1 base at V and 2 bases at J, with 6 bases between. The CDR3 is 14 residues long. Germline V gives CDR1 LGHDT, CDR2 YNNKEL (reference sequence). The CDR3 region has the DNA TGTGCCAGCAGCCAAGGGGGGACTGGAAACACCATATATTTT. This encodes CASSQGGTGNTIYF.

This clone was found a few times. J is TRBJ1-2 and V is TRBV5-1, with 7 bases lining up with TRBD1. Germline CDR1 reads SGHRS; CDR2 reads YFSETQ. The V and J ends lost 0 bases and 4 bases, in that order; junction bases with no gene match: 6. CDR3 size: 15 residues. The CDR3 bases are TGCGCCAGCAGCTTGGGGGGACAGAATATCTATGGCTACACCTTC. Its translation: CASSLGGQNIYGYTF.